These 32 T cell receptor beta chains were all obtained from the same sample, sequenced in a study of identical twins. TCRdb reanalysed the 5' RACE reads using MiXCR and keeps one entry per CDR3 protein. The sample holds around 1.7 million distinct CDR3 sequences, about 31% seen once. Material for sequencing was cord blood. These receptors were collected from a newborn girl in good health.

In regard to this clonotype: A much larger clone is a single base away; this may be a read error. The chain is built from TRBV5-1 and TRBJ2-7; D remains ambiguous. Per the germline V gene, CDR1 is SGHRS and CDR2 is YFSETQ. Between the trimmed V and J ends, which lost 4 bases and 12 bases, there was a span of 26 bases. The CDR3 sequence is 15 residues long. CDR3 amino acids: CASSVVGVSLMEWYF. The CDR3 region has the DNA TGCGCCAGCAGCGTGGTAGGAGTCTCCTTAATGGAATGGTACTTC.

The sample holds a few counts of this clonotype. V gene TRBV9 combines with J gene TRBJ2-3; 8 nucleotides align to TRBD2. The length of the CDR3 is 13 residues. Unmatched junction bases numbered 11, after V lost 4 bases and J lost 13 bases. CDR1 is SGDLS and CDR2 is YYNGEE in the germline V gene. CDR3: CASSSIPGLDEYF. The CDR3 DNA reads TGTGCCAGCAGCTCTATTCCGGGACTAGACGAGTATTTT.

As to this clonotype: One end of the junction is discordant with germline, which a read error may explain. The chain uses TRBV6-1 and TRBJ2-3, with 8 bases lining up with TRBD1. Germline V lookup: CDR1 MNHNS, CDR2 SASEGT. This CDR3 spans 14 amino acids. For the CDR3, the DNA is TGTGCCAGCGGTGAAATCGACAGGGGAGATACGCAGTATTTT. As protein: CASGEIDRGDTQYF.

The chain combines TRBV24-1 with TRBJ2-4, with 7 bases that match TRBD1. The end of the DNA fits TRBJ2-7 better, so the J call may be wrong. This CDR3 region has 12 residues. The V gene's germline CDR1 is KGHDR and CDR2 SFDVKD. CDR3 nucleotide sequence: TGTGCCACCAGTGAACAGGGGAACGAGCAGTACTTC. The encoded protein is CATSEQGNEQYF.

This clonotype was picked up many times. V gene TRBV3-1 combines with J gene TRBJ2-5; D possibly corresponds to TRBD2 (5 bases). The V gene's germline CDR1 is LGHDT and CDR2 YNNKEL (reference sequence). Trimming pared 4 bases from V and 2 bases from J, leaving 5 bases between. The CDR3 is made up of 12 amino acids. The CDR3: CASSRTQETQYF. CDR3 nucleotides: TGTGCCAGCAGCCGGACTCAAGAGACCCAGTACTTC.

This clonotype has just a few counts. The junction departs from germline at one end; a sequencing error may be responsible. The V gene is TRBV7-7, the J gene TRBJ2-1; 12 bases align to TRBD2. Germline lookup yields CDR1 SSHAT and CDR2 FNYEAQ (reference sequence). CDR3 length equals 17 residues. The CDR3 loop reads CASSKGLAGTQYNEQFF. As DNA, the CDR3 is TGTGCTAGCAGCAAAGGACTAGCGGGAACCCAGTACAATGAGCAGTTCTTC.

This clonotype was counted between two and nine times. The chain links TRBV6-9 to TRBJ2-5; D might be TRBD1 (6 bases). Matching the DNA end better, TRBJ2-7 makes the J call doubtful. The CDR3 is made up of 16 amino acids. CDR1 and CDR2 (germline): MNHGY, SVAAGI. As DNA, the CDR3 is TGTGCCAGCAGTTCCTCCCGTAGGGACACGCACTACGAGCAGTACTTC. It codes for CASSSSRRDTHYEQYF.

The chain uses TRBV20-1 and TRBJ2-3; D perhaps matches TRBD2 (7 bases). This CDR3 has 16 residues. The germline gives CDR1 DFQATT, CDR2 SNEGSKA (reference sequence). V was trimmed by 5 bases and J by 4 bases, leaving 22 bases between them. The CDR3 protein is CSAPWGGPPNPDTQYF. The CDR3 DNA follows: TGCAGTGCTCCCTGGGGGGGCCCTCCTAATCCAGATACGCAGTATTTT.

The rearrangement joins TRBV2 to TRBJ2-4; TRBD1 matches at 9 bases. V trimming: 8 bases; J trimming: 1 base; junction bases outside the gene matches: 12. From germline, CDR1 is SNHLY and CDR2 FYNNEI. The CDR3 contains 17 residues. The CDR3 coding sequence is TGTGCCAGCCAGGGACAGGGAAACGTTAGGGCCAAAAACATTCAGTACTTC. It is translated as CASQGQGNVRAKNIQYF.

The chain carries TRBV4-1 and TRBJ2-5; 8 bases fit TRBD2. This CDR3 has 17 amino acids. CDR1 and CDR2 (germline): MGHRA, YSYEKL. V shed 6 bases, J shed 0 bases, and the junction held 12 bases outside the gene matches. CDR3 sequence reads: CASSPILAAMYQETQYF. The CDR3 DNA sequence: TGCGCCAGCAGTCCAATACTAGCGGCGATGTACCAAGAGACCCAGTACTTC.

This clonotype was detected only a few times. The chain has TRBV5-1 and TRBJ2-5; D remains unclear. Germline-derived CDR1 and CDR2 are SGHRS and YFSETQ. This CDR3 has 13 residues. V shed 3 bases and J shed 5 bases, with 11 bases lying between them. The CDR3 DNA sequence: TGCGCCAGCAGCTCCACTATCACGGAGACCCAGTACTTC. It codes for CASSSTITETQYF.

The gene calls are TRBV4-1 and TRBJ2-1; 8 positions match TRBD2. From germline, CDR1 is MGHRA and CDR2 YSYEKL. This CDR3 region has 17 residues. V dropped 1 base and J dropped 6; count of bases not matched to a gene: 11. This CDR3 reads CASSQVLPGLGSNEQFF. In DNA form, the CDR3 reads TGCGCCAGCAGCCAAGTCTTACCGGGACTAGGGAGCAATGAGCAGTTCTTC.

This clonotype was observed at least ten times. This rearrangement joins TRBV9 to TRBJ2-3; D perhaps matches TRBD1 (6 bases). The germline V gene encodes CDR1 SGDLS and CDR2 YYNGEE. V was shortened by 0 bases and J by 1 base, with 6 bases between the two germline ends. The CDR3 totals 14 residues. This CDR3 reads CASSVDRGTDTQYF. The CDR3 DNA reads TGTGCCAGCAGCGTAGACAGGGGCACAGATACGCAGTATTTT.

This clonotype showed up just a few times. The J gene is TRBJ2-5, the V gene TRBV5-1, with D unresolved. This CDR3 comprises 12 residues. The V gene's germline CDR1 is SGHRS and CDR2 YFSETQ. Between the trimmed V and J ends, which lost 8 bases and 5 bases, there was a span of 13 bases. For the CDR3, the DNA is TGCGCCAGTGCGCTCCTGTCGGAGACCCAGTACTTC. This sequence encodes CASALLSETQYF.

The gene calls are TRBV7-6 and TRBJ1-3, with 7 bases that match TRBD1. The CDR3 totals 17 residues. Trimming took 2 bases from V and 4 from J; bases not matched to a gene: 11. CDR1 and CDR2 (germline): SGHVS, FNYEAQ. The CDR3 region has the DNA TGTGCCAGCAGCTTAATGGGGCCGACAGGGACAGGAAACACCATATATTTT. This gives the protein CASSLMGPTGTGNTIYF.

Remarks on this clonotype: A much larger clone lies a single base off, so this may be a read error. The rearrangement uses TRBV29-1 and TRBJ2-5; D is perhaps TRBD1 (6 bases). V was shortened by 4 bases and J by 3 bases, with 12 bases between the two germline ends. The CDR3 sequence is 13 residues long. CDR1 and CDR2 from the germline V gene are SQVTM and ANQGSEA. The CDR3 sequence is CSVGRWTEETQYF. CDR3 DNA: TGCAGCGTTGGCAGGTGGACAGAAGAGACCCAGTACTTC.

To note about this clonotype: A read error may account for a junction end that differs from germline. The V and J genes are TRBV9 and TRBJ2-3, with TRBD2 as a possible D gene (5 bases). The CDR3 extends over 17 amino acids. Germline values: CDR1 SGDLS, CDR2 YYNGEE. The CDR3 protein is CASSVSRASPSTDAQYF. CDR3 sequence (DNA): TGTGCCAGCAGCGTTAGTAGGGCTAGTCCTAGCACAGATGCGCAGTATTTT.

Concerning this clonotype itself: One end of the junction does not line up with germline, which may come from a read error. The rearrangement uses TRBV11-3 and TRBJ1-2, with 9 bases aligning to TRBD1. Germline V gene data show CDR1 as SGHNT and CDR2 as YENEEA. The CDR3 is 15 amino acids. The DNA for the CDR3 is TGTGCCGGCAGCGCCCCGACAGGGGGTAAAGGGGGCTACACCTTC. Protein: CAGSAPTGGKGGYTF.

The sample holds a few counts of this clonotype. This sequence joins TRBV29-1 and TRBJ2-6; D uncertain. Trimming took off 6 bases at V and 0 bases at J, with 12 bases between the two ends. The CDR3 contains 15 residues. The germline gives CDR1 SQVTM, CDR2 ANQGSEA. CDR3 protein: CSVGELVSGANVLTF. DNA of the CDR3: TGCAGCGTAGGAGAGCTGGTCTCTGGGGCCAACGTCCTGACTTTC.

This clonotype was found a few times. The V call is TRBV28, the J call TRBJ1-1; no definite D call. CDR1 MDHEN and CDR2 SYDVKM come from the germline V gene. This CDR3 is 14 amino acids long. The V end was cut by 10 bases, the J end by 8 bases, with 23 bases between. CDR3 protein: CANPADPSLVEAFF. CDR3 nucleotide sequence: TGTGCCAACCCCGCAGACCCCTCTCTGGTCGAAGCTTTCTTT.

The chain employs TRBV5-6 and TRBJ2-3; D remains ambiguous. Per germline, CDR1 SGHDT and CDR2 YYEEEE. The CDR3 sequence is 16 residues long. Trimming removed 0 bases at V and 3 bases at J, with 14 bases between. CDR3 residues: CASSLGRAGWTDTQYF. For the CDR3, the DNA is TGTGCCAGCAGCTTGGGCCGGGCTGGGTGGACAGATACGCAGTATTTT.

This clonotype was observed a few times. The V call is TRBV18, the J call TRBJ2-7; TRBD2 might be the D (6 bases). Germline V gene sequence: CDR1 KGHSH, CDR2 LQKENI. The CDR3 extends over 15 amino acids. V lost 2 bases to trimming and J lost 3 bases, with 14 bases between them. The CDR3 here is CASSPTRLVGYEQYF. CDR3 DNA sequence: TGTGCCAGCTCACCAACGCGACTAGTCGGCTACGAGCAGTACTTC.

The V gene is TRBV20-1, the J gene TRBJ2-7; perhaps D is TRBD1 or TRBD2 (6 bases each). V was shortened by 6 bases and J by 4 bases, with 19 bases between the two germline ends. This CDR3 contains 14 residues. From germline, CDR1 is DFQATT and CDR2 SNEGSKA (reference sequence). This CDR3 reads CSAQDERGGYEQYF. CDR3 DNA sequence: TGCAGTGCCCAAGACGAGCGAGGGGGGTACGAGCAGTACTTC.

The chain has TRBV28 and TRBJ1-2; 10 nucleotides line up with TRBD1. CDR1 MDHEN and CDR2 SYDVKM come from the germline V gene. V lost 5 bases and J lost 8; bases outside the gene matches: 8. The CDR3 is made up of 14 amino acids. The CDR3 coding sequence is TGTGCCAGCAGTCTCCCGGGACAGGGGAGGGGCTACACCTTC. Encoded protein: CASSLPGQGRGYTF.

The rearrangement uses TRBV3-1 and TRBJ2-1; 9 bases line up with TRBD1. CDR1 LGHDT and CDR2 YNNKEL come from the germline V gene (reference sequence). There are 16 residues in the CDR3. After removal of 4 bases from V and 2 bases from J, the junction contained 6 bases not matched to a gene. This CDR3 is CASSPQGTGPYNEQFF. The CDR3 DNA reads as TGTGCCAGCAGCCCCCAAGGGACAGGGCCCTACAATGAGCAGTTCTTC.

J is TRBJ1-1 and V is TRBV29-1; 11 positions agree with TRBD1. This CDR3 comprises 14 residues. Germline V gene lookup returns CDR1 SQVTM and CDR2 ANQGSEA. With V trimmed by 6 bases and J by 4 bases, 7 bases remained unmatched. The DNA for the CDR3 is TGCAGCGTCGATACCGGGACAGGGGGCACTGAAGCTTTCTTT. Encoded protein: CSVDTGTGGTEAFF.

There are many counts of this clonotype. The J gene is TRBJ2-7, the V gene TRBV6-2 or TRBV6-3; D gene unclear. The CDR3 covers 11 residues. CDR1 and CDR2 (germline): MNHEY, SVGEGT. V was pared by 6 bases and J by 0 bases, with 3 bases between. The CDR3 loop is CASRISYEQYF. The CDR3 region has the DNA TGTGCCAGCAGAATCTCCTACGAGCAGTACTTC.

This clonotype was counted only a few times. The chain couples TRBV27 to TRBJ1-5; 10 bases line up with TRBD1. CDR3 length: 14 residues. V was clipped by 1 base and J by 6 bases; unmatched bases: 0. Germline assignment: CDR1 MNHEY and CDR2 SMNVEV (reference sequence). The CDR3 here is CASSLWTGGQPQHF. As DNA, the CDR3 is TGTGCCAGCAGTTTATGGACAGGGGGTCAGCCCCAGCATTTT.

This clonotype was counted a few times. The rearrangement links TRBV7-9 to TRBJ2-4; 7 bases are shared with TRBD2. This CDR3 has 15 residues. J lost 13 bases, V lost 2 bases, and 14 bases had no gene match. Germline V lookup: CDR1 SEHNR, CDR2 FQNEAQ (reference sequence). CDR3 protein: CASSLLADLSYGQYF. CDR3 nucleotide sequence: TGTGCCAGCAGCTTACTAGCGGACCTTTCCTACGGGCAGTACTTC.

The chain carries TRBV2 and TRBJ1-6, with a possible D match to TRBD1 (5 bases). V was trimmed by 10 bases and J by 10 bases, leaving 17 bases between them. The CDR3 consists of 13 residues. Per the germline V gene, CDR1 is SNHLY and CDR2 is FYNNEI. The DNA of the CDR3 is TGTGCCACCCTACAGGTTCGGGAATCACCCCTCCACTTT. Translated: CATLQVRESPLHF.

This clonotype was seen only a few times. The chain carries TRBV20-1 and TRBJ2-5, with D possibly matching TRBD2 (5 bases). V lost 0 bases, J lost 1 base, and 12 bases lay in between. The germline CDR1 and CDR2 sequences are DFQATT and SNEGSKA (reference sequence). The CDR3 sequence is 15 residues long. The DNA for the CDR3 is TGCAGTGCTAGAGATGGGGAGCGCGTCCAAGAGACCCAGTACTTC. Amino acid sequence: CSARDGERVQETQYF.

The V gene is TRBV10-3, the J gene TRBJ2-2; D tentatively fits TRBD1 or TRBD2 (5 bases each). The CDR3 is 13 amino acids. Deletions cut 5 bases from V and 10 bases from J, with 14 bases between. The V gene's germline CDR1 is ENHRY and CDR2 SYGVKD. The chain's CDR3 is CAISCRELEELFF. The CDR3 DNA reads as TGTGCCATCAGTTGCAGGGAACTAGAGGAGCTGTTTTTT.